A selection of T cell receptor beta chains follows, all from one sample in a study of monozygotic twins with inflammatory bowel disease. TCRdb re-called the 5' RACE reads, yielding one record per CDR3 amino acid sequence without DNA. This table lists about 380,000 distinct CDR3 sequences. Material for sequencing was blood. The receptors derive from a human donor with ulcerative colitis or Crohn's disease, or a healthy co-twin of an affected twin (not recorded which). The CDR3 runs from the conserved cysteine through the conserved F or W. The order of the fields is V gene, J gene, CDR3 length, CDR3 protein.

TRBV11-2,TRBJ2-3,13,CASSLSGQPAQYF
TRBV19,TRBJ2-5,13,CASSRTGRETQYF
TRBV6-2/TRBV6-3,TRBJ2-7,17,CASSYPKQPRYSYEQYF
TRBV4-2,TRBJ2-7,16,CASSQGGTGVYYEQYF
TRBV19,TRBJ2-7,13,CASSIALGSEQYF
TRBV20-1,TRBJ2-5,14,CSAPGQTYQETQYF
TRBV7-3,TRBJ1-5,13,CASSSGQGQPQHF
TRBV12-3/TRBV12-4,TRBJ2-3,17,CASTGNRGTGSTDTQYF
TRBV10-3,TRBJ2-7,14,CAIGGTGRNYEQYF
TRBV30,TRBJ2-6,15,CARGVTNSGANVLTF
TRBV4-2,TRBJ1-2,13,CASSQEGPRGYTF
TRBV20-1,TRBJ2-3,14,CSVAADLSTDTQYF
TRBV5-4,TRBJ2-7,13,CASSSTSSVEQYF
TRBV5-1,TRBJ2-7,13,CASGESGSYEQYF
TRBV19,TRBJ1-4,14,CASSNSATNEKLFF
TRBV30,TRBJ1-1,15,CAWSLGTGTNTEAFF
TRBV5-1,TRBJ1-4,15,CASSLTGTTNEKLFF
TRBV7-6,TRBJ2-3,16,CASSLLLAGNTDTQYF
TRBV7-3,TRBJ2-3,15,CASSLRHTNADTQYF
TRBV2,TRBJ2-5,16,CASSWGGTSLRETQYF
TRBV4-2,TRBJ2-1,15,CASSQVPGARNEQFF
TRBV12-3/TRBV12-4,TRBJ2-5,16,CASSPRLAEYQETQYF
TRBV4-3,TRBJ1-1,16,CASSHLWDSPDTEAFF
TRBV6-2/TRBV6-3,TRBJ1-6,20,CASSYRIKGRTGGVDSPLHF
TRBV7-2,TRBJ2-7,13,CASSSRTLYEQYF
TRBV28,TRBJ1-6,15,CASSSGQAYNSPLHF
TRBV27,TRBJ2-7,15,CASSFGPGSSYEQYF
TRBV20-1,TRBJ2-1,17,CSARRAGGPSVQWEQFF
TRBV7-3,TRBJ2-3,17,CASSLRGLAGGLDTQYF
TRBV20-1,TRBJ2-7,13,CSASGQAGYEQYF
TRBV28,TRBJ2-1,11,CASRGSPEQFF
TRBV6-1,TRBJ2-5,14,CASNPGGEEETQYF
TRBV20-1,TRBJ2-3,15,CSASGDPRVGDTQYF
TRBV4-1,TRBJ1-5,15,CASSPGGKSNQPQHF
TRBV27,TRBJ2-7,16,CASSLDRWGRAYEQYF
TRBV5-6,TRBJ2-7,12,CASSLWNYEQYF
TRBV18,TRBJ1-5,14,CASSLQNSNQPQHF
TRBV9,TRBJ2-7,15,CASSVSDHSTYEQYF
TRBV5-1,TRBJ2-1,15,CASSRDSGSYNEQFF
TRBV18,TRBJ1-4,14,CASSPQGLIEKLFF
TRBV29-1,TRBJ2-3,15,CRVRLAGSSTDTQYF
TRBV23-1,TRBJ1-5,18,CASSHPPKGQPTNQPQHF
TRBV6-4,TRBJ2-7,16,CASSDSWTGGSYEQYF
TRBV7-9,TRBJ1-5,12,CASSSYNQPQHF
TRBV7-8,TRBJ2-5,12,CASSPQQETQYF
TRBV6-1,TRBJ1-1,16,CASSPRRGNTHTEAFF
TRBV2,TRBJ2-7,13,CASTERFTYEQYF
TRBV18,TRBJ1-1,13,CASSGTGLPEAFF
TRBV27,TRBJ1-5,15,CASSLGGRSNQPQHF
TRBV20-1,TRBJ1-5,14,CSALPGDSNQPQHF
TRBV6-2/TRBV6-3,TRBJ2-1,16,CASSSRLAGVNNEQFF
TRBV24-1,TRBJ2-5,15,CATQRAQDLQETQYF
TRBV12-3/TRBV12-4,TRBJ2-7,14,CASSSSTGAYEQYF
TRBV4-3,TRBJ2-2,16,CASSQEDRQNTGELFF
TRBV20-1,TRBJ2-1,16,CSARGTSGAYYNEQFF
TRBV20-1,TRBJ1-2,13,CSAPSLGNYGYTF
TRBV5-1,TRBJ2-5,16,CASSLGVGTSTETQYF
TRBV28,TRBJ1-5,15,CASSLWTGEDQPQHF